Presented here are 7 T cell receptor beta chains from one specimen sequenced in a study of T cells in Graves' hyperthyroidism and ophthalmopathy. TCR beta CDR3 sequences were amplified from RNA transcripts. An initial round of RT-PCR targeting the TCR CDR3 relied on the HTBI primer set. TCRdb redid the calling of the multiplex PCR reads with MiXCR, one entry per CDR3 protein. The data show about 400,000 distinct CDR3 sequences, with roughly an eighth seen just once and 5% to 6.5% held by the top ten. The specimen was blood. These receptors were obtained from a woman aged 18-30 years with Graves' hyperthyroidism.

The table lists this clonotype with a few counts. The gene calls are TRBV20-1 and TRBJ2-5; 11 bases match TRBD2. The CDR3 sequence is 16 residues long. Losses at the gene ends were 0 bases for V and 5 bases for J; bases not matched to a gene: 8. Per germline, CDR1 DFQATT and CDR2 SNEGSKA (reference sequence). The CDR3 DNA is TGCAGTGCTAGAGATCAAACTAGCGGGAGACAGGAGACCCAGTACTTC. This gives the protein CSARDQTSGRQETQYF.

This chain connects TRBV4-1 to TRBJ2-2; D gene uncertain. CDR1 is MGHRA, CDR2 YSYEKL, per germline. The CDR3 is made up of 15 amino acids. Deletions cut 4 bases from V and 6 bases from J, with 15 bases between. CDR3 region: CASSLTRSEAGELFF. The DNA for the CDR3 is TGCGCCAGCAGCCTAACCCGATCTGAGGCCGGGGAGCTGTTTTTT.

In its sample, this clonotype was seen many times. The chain is built from TRBV12-3 or TRBV12-4 and TRBJ2-3, with 7 bases fitting TRBD1. The CDR3 sequence is 15 residues long. V shed 6 bases, J shed 3 bases, and the junction held 9 bases outside the gene matches. CDR3: CASRITGAKTDTQYF. Written as DNA, the CDR3 is TGTGCCAGCAGAATAACAGGGGCTAAGACAGATACGCAGTATTTT.

This clonotype was seen repeatedly, ten times or more. The V and J genes are TRBV20-1 and TRBJ1-5, with 7 bases aligning to TRBD1. This CDR3 region has 14 residues. J was trimmed by 2 bases and V by 6 bases; bases with no gene match: 7. CDR1 and CDR2 from the germline V gene are DFQATT and SNEGSKA (reference sequence). The CDR3 reads CSAGTVVGNQPQHF. The CDR3 DNA is TGCAGTGCAGGGACAGTGGTAGGCAATCAGCCCCAGCATTTT.

Ten or more counts support this clonotype. J is TRBJ1-2 and V is TRBV7-8; a possible D gene is TRBD1 (5 bases). Per germline, CDR1 SGHVS and CDR2 FQNEAQ. This CDR3 has 17 residues. The V gene lost 4 bases and the J gene lost 4 bases, with 22 bases spanning the gap. The CDR3 DNA follows: TGTGCCAGCAGCTCCCTCGCAGGGAAGGGCTTGAGCTATGGCTACACCTTC. It is translated as CASSSLAGKGLSYGYTF.

This clonotype was seen a few times. The gene calls are TRBV6-4 and TRBJ2-2; 9 nucleotides match TRBD1. Germline V lookup: CDR1 MRHNA, CDR2 SNTAGT. CDR3 size: 15 residues. V lost 3 bases, J lost 6 bases, and 5 bases stayed unmatched. The chain's CDR3 is CASSESGTGSGELFF. In nucleotides, the CDR3 is TGTGCCAGCAGTGAATCCGGGACAGGGTCCGGGGAGCTGTTTTTT.

Only a few counts were recorded for this clonotype. Here the CDR3 reads CASSVGGFFNEQFF. CDR3 nucleotides: TGCGCCAGCAGCGTGGGGGGGTTTTTCAATGAGCAGTTCTTC. The chain couples TRBV5-1 to TRBJ2-1, with 7 positions matching TRBD2. The CDR3 has 14 residues. The junction had 7 bases not matched to a gene; V was cut back by 4 bases and J by 6 bases. Germline V gives CDR1 SGHRS, CDR2 YFSETQ.